Here is one T cell receptor beta chain with its context. Its antigen is not identified. This table comes from immunoSEQ multiplex PCR, and its TCRdb copy is limited to in-frame clones, with some not included. The sample has 650,000 to 750,000 clones, approximately 79% seen once. The sample originates from a study of shared clonotypes between healthy human individuals. Healthy and HIV-negative, the adult donors had no recent acute infections or vaccinations. The donor cohort consisted entirely of Caucasian adults residing in Nashville, Tennessee. Trimming took 5 bases from V and 0 from J, leaving 7 bases between them. The CDR3 loop spans 14 amino acids. The germline CDR1 and CDR2 sequences are MDHEN and SYDVKM. Study outcomes and limitations: Donor scarcity curtailed the genetic and exposure-history diversity represented herein. Clonotypes that were shared across a handful of donors made up around 4.6% of naive CD4 clonotypes.

Sequencing used memory CD4+ T cells sorted from blood. Specified subset: CD45RA-negative fraction. This TCR came from a woman aged 25 to 39 in good health. The rearrangement uses TRBV28 and TRBJ2-2; D is perhaps TRBD1 (5 bases). The CDR3 is CASSTTANTGELFF. CDR3 DNA: TGTGCCAGCAGTACGACAGCGAACACCGGGGAGCTGTTTTTT.